Listed here are 26 T cell receptor beta chains from one sample, sequenced in a study of blood T cell repertoires in COVID-19. Repertoires were generated with immunoSEQ multiplex PCR, while TCRdb's copy carries only in-frame clones and drops some. The sample lists about 180,000 clones, about 85% occurring once. The sample comprised PBMCs or T cells enriched from blood (not recorded which). Receptors originate from a man between 40 and 49 years old who had recovered from COVID-19.

The chain employs TRBV6-5 and TRBJ2-1, with D maybe TRBD1 (7 bases). The CDR3 is made up of 14 amino acids. V dropped 9 bases and J dropped 7 bases, with 19 bases sitting between them. The germline V gene has CDR1 MNHEY and CDR2 SVGAGI. CDR3 bases: TGTGCCAGTCCCCCAGGGGGGAGAGGGAATGAGCAGTTCTTC. It translates to CASPPGGRGNEQFF.

The chain employs TRBV11-2 and TRBJ1-4; D is undetermined. The CDR3 extends over 14 amino acids. V lost 3 bases and J lost 0, with 5 bases in between. The V gene's germline CDR1 is SGHAT and CDR2 FQNNGV. The CDR3 nucleotides are TGTGCCAGCAGCTTTTCATCAACTAATGAAAAACTGTTTTTT. Amino acids: CASSFSSTNEKLFF.

The chain couples TRBV12-5 to TRBJ1-1; D gene ambiguous. The CDR3 consists of 15 residues. In germline, CDR1 is LGHNT, CDR2 FRNRAP. V lost 2 bases and J lost 1, with 11 bases in between. CDR3 DNA: TGTGCTAGTGGTTTGAGTCCGCGGGGGAACACTGAAGCTTTCTTT. Protein sequence: CASGLSPRGNTEAFF.

The chain carries TRBV19 and TRBJ2-1; 7 nucleotides agree with TRBD1. This CDR3 contains 14 residues. Germline CDR1 LNHDA, CDR2 SQIVND (reference sequence). The ends lost 1 base at V and 7 bases at J; junction bases unmatched: 4. The CDR3 here is CASSIVGTDNEQFF. In DNA, the CDR3 is TGTGCCAGTAGTATAGTGGGGACAGATAATGAGCAGTTCTTC.

The rearrangement links TRBV6-5 to TRBJ2-7; 7 nucleotides align to TRBD1. Germline V gene sequence: CDR1 MNHEY, CDR2 SVGAGI. This CDR3 comprises 13 residues. Trimming took 8 bases from V and 0 from J; bases not matched to a gene: 4. CDR3 in amino acids: CASSTGPSYEQYF. In DNA, the CDR3 is TGTGCCAGCTCGACAGGGCCCTCCTACGAGCAGTACTTC.

This chain joins TRBV6-5 and TRBJ1-2, with 9 bases matching TRBD1. The CDR3 totals 15 residues. From germline, CDR1 is MNHEY and CDR2 SVGAGI. J gave up 2 bases and V 6 bases, and 7 bases lay outside the gene matches. The DNA for the CDR3 is TGTGCCAGCAGCCTCAATGGACAGGGGAACTATGGCTACACCTTC. Amino acids: CASSLNGQGNYGYTF.

The gene calls are TRBV10-1 and TRBJ2-1; D gene unclear. CDR1 is WNHNN, CDR2 SYGVQD, per germline (reference sequence). The length of the CDR3 is 16 residues. The V end lost 0 bases, the J end lost 5 bases, and 14 bases lay between the germline ends. CDR3 bases: TGCGCCAGCAGTGAGTCAACAGTATTGGCCAACAATGAGCAGTTCTTC. This translates into CASSESTVLANNEQFF.

The rearrangement links TRBV25-1 to TRBJ1-6, with D unclear. The length of the CDR3 is 13 residues. Germline lookup yields CDR1 MGHDK and CDR2 SYGVNS. The ends were cut back, 8 bases at V and 9 bases at J, with 14 bases in the middle. The CDR3: CASLRGLGSPLHF. In DNA, the CDR3 is TGTGCCAGCCTGCGGGGTCTGGGTTCACCCCTCCACTTT.

The J gene is TRBJ2-5, the V gene TRBV11-3; weak D call: TRBD2 (6 bases). The germline gives CDR1 SGHNT, CDR2 YENEEA. The CDR3 is 16 residues long. V was cut by 5 bases and J by 5 bases, with 21 bases left in between. CDR3 sequence reads: CASSPSPMTSTETQYF. DNA of the CDR3: TGTGCCAGCAGCCCCTCGCCCATGACTAGTACGGAGACCCAGTACTTC. Supplemented by reference TRBV11-3 and TRBJ2-5, the full variable domain reads EAGVVQSPRYKIIEKKQPVAFWCNPISGHNTLYWYLQNLGQGPELLIRYENEEAVDDSQLPKDRFSAERLKGVDSTLKIQPAELGDSAVYLCASSPSPMTSTETQYFGPGTRLLVL.

The V gene is TRBV6-5, the J gene TRBJ1-1; D remains ambiguous. This CDR3 spans 16 amino acids. The germline CDR1 and CDR2 sequences are MNHEY and SVGAGI. Trimming left V 0 bases short and J 0 bases short, with 11 bases between. The DNA of the CDR3 is TGTGCCAGCAGTTACTCACGATCGCAGTTGAACACTGAAGCTTTCTTT. It specifies CASSYSRSQLNTEAFF.

This rearrangement joins TRBV15 to TRBJ1-2; 7 nucleotides agree with TRBD1. The CDR3 is made up of 14 amino acids. V trimming: 3 bases; J trimming: 4 bases; junction bases outside the gene matches: 5. In germline, CDR1 is LNHNV, CDR2 YYDKDF (reference sequence). In DNA form, the CDR3 reads TGTGCCACCAGCAGGGGCCGACAGGGCTATGGCTACACCTTC. Translating gives CATSRGRQGYGYTF.

The J gene is TRBJ1-2, the V gene TRBV13, with 9 nucleotides matching TRBD1. The junction had 8 bases not matched to a gene; V was cut back by 5 bases and J by 4 bases. This CDR3 has 15 amino acids. CDR1 and CDR2 (germline): PRHDT, FYEKMQ (reference sequence). The CDR3 DNA is TGTGCCAGCAGCCAGGGACAGGGTGTCCCCTATGGCTACACCTTC. This encodes CASSQGQGVPYGYTF.

This chain joins TRBV5-1 and TRBJ2-1, with 14 positions matching TRBD2. Per the germline V gene, CDR1 is SGHRS and CDR2 is YFSETQ. The V segment lost 4 bases and the J segment 0 bases; nucleotides outside the gene matches: 0. The CDR3 is 16 residues long. CDR3 in amino acids: CASSGTSGSSYNEQFF. CDR3 in DNA: TGCGCCAGCAGCGGGACTAGCGGGAGCTCCTACAATGAGCAGTTCTTC.

V is TRBV5-1 and J is TRBJ1-1; a weak D match, TRBD1 (6 bases). Trimming removed 4 bases at V and 4 bases at J, with 17 bases between. The CDR3 consists of 15 residues. The germline V gene has CDR1 SGHRS and CDR2 YFSETQ. CDR3 nucleotide sequence: TGCGCCAGCAGCACAGCGACCGGACAGCTCACTGAAGCTTTCTTT. Translated: CASSTATGQLTEAFF. Variable domain in full (rest from reference TRBV5-1 and TRBJ1-1): KAGVTQTPRYLIKTRGQQVTLSCSPISGHRSVSWYQQTPGQGLQFLFEYFSETQRNKGNFPGRFSGRQFSNSRSEMNVSTLELGDSALYLCASSTATGQLTEAFFGQGTRLTVV.

The chain employs TRBV5-1 and TRBJ1-5; 7 bases align to TRBD1. Germline CDR1 is SGHRS and CDR2 is YFSETQ. The CDR3 covers 15 residues. Trimming at V came to 0 bases and at J to 6 bases, leaving 6 bases not matched to a gene. Written as DNA, the CDR3 is TGCGCCAGCAGCTTGGAGGGGGACAGTAGTCAGCCCCAGCATTTT. It codes for CASSLEGDSSQPQHF.

DNA for the CDR3: TGCGCCAGCAGCCAAGATCTACCGGTTAACAATGAGCAGTTCTTC. Translation: CASSQDLPVNNEQFF. The chain joins TRBV4-1 to TRBJ2-1; D is unclear. The germline V gene encodes CDR1 MGHRA and CDR2 YSYEKL. The CDR3 runs 15 residues. V was clipped by 0 bases and J by 5 bases, with 11 bases between them.

This clone was counted between two and nine times. The chain has TRBV2 and TRBJ2-7, with D possibly matching TRBD2 (6 bases). The CDR3 has 12 residues. Trimming shortened V by 7 bases and J by 2 bases, and 9 bases separated the two germline ends. CDR1 and CDR2 (germline): SNHLY, FYNNEI. CDR3 sequence reads: CASTRGTYEQYF. CDR3 in DNA: TGTGCCAGCACCCGCGGGACCTACGAGCAGTACTTC.

The chain's CDR3 is CASSFSGNRAGANVLTF. The DNA of the CDR3 is TGCGCCAGCAGCTTCTCGGGAAACAGGGCTGGGGCCAACGTCCTGACTTTC. The rearrangement uses TRBV5-1 and TRBJ2-6; a weak D match, TRBD1 (6 bases). Trimming took off 2 bases at V and 2 bases at J, with 14 bases between the two ends. Germline CDR1 and CDR2: SGHRS and YFSETQ. This CDR3 has 17 residues.

V gene TRBV5-6 combines with J gene TRBJ1-5, with 7 positions matching TRBD1. The germline CDR1 and CDR2 sequences are SGHDT and YYEEEE. The V segment lost 1 base and the J segment 3 bases; nucleotides outside the gene matches: 4. This CDR3 has 15 residues. In DNA form, the CDR3 reads TGTGCCAGCAGCTTGAGGGGGCGGTTCAATCAGCCCCAGCATTTT. Amino acid sequence: CASSLRGRFNQPQHF.

The rearrangement joins TRBV2 to TRBJ1-2; tentative D call: TRBD1 (6 bases). The CDR3 sequence is 12 residues long. V lost 10 bases and J 4 bases, leaving 13 bases between the germline ends. In germline, CDR1 is SNHLY, CDR2 FYNNEI. The CDR3 DNA is TGTGCCACTAAACAGGGCGTCTATGGCTACACCTTC. This translates into CATKQGVYGYTF.

The chain links TRBV29-1 to TRBJ1-5, with TRBD1 identical over 10 bases. V dropped 6 bases and J dropped 6; count of bases not matched to a gene: 5. Germline CDR1 SQVTM, CDR2 ANQGSEA. The length of the CDR3 is 13 residues. CDR3 in amino acids: CSVGGDRGQPQHF. The CDR3 nucleotides are TGCAGCGTGGGGGGGGACAGGGGTCAGCCCCAGCATTTT.

The chain is built from TRBV28 and TRBJ2-1, with D possibly TRBD2 on 5 matching bases. Trimming pared 8 bases from V and 5 bases from J, leaving 16 bases between. The germline V gene has CDR1 MDHEN and CDR2 SYDVKM. This CDR3 has 14 amino acids. The DNA for the CDR3 is TGTGCCAGCCGAGGGAATCTAGCCCACAATGAGCAGTTCTTC. This encodes CASRGNLAHNEQFF.

The rearrangement links TRBV14 to TRBJ1-1; TRBD1 matches at 7 bases. CDR3 length: 15 residues. J gave up 4 bases and V 0 bases, and 5 bases lay outside the gene matches. The V gene's germline CDR1 is SGHDN and CDR2 FVKESK. CDR3 residues: CASSQDRQGGTEAFF. Written as DNA, the CDR3 is TGTGCCAGCAGCCAAGACCGACAGGGAGGCACTGAAGCTTTCTTT.

V gene TRBV6-5 combines with J gene TRBJ2-3; D unclear. V was shortened by 8 bases and J by 1 base, with 13 bases between the two germline ends. The germline V gene encodes CDR1 MNHEY and CDR2 SVGAGI. This CDR3 comprises 14 residues. CDR3 sequence (DNA): TGTGCCAGCTCCTACTCATCGGGCACAGATACGCAGTATTTT. Residues: CASSYSSGTDTQYF.

The rearrangement joins TRBV5-4 to TRBJ1-1, with 8 positions matching TRBD1. CDR1 is SGHNT and CDR2 is YYREEE in the germline V gene (reference sequence). The CDR3 spans 16 residues. V was pared by 1 base and J by 2 bases, with 7 bases of the junction left unmatched. CDR3 bases: TGTGCCAGCAGCTTGCGCTGGCAGGGGGCTAACACTGAAGCTTTCTTT. Translating it yields CASSLRWQGANTEAFF.

This chain connects TRBV24-1 to TRBJ2-7; 7 bases align to TRBD1. V shed 1 base, J shed 0 bases, and the junction held 14 bases outside the gene matches. Per the germline V gene, CDR1 is KGHDR and CDR2 is SFDVKD. The CDR3 is 19 amino acids. The CDR3 DNA is TGTGCCACCAGTGATTTCGGAAGCACAGGGGCTCCTTCCTCCTACGAGCAGTACTTC. The encoded protein is CATSDFGSTGAPSSYEQYF.